This TCR beta chain came from a study of T cells in Graves' hyperthyroidism and ophthalmopathy. The wider study: Peripheral blood was secured at the point of initial diagnosis, before any treatment.

The CDR3 loop spans 13 amino acids. From germline, CDR1 is KGHDR and CDR2 SFDVKD. Trimming removed 5 bases at V and 5 bases at J, with 9 bases between. Study observations and caveats: Blood also contained most expanded thyroid clonotypes above 0.001.

RNA transcripts gave rise to amplified TCR beta CDR3 regions. First-round RT-PCR targeting the TCR CDR3 was performed with the HTBI primer set. MiXCR, run by TCRdb on the multiplex PCR reads, gives a single entry per CDR3 protein. The table shows fewer than 350,000 distinct CDR3 sequences, with roughly 13% occurring only once. This clonotype was counted many times. Antigen: not known. The study left out patients who had uncontrolled infection, other autoimmune disease, pregnancy or lactation. PBMCs were obtained from about 9.9 ml fresh peripheral blood. The V and J genes are TRBV24-1 and TRBJ2-1; D unresolved. Sequencing used blood. The clonotype originates from a woman aged 40 to 50 with Graves' hyperthyroidism. CDR3 sequence (DNA): TGTGCCACCAGTGGGGCCAGAAACAATGAGCAGTTCTTC. Amino acid sequence: CATSGARNNEQFF.